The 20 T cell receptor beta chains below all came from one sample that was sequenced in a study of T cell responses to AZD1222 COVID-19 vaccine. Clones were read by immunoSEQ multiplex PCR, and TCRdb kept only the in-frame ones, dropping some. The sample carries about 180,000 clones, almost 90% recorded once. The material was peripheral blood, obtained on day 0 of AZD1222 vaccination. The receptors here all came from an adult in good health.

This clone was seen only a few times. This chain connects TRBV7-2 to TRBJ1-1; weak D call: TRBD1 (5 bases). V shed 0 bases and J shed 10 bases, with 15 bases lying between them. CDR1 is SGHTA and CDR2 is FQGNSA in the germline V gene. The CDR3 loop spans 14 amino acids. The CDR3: CASSLATAVGGAFF. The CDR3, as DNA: TGTGCCAGCAGCTTAGCTACAGCGGTTGGGGGAGCTTTCTTT.

CDR3 sequence: CASSAVDRGTEAFF. The CDR3, as DNA: TGTGCCAGCAGCGCCGTCGACAGGGGCACTGAAGCTTTCTTT. The chain carries TRBV5-8 and TRBJ1-1; the match to TRBD1 covers 8 bases. The V gene end was trimmed by 4 bases and the J gene end by 4 bases; junction bases not matched to a gene: 6. Germline assignment: CDR1 SGHTS and CDR2 YDEGEE. The CDR3 is made up of 14 amino acids.

This CDR3 is CASSLVEGSYNEQFF. The CDR3 region has the DNA TGTGCCAGCAGCTTAGTCGAGGGCTCCTACAATGAGCAGTTCTTC. The chain joins TRBV7-2 to TRBJ2-1; weak D call: TRBD2 (5 bases). Trimming pared 1 base from V and 0 bases from J, leaving 7 bases between. This CDR3 has 15 amino acids. From germline, CDR1 is SGHTA and CDR2 FQGNSA.

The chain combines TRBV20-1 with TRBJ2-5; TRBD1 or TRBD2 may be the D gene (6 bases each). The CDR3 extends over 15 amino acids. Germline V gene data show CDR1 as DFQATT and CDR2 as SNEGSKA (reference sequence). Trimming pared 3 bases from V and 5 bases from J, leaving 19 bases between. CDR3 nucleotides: TGCAGTGCTAGTCCGGGACGGGGGCGGCTGGAGACCCAGTACTTC. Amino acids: CSASPGRGRLETQYF.

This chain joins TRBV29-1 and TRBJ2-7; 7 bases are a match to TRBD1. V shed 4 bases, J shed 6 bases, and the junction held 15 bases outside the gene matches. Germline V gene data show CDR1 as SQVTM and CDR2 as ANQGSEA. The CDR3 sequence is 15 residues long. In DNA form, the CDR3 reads TGCAGCGTTGGGCTACCGGGACAGATCCTCAGCGAGCAGTACTTC. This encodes CSVGLPGQILSEQYF.

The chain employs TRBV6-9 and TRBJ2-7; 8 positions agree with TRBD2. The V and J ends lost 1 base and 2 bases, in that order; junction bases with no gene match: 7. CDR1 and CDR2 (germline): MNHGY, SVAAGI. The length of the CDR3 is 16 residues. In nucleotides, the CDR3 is TGTGCCAGCAGTTATTTACTAGCGGTGCCTACCTACGAGCAGTACTTC. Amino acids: CASSYLLAVPTYEQYF.

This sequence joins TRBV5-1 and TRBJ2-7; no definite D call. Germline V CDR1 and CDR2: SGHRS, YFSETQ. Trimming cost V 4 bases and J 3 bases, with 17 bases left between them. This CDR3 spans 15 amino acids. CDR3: CASSLSPGALYEQYF. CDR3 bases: TGCGCCAGCAGCCTCTCCCCCGGAGCCCTCTACGAGCAGTACTTC.

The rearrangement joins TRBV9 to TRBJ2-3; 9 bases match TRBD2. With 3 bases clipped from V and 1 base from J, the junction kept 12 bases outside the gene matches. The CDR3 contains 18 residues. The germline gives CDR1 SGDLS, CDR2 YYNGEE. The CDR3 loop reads CASSGFGGGGRGTDTQYF. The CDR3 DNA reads TGTGCCAGCAGCGGATTTGGCGGGGGGGGCAGAGGCACAGATACGCAGTATTTT.

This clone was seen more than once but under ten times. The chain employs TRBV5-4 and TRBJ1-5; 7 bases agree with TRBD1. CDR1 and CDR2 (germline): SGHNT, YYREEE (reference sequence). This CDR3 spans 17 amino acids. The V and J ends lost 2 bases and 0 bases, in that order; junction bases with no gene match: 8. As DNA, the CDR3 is TGTGCCAGCAGCTTTTTTACAGGGGCAAATAGCAATCAGCCCCAGCATTTT. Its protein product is CASSFFTGANSNQPQHF.

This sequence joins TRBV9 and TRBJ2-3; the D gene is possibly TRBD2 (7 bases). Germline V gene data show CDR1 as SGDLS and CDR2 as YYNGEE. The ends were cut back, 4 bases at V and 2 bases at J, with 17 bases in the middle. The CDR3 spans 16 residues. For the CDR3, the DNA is TGTGCCAGCAGCCCCTCGGGCGGGGGCGCCACAGATACGCAGTATTTT. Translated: CASSPSGGGATDTQYF.

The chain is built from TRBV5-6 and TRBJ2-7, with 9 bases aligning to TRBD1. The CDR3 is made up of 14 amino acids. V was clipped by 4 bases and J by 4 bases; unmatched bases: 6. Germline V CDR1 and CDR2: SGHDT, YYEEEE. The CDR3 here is CASSTDRGSYEQYF. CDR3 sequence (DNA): TGTGCCAGCAGCACAGACAGGGGGAGTTACGAGCAGTACTTC.

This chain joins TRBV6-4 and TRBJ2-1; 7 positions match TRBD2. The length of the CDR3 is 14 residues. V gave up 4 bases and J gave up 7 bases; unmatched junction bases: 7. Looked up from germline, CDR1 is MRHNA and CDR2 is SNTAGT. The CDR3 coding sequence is TGTGCCAGCAGTGGCGGGAGACCGAGGAATGAGCAGTTCTTC. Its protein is CASSGGRPRNEQFF.

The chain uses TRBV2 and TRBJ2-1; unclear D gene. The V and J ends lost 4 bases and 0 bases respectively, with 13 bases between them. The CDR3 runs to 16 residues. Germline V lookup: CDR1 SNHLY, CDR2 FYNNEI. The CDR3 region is CASSVIRLYSYNEQFF. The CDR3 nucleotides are TGTGCCAGCAGTGTAATCAGGCTATACTCCTACAATGAGCAGTTCTTC.

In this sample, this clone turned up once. CDR3 in DNA: TGTGCCAGTAGTATTAATGTAGGGGGGACCCAGTACTTC. This codes for CASSINVGGTQYF. The chain has TRBV19 and TRBJ2-5; D perhaps matches TRBD1 (6 bases). The CDR3 consists of 13 residues. Between the trimmed V and J ends, which lost 3 bases and 7 bases, there was a span of 12 bases. Germline V gene lookup returns CDR1 LNHDA and CDR2 SQIVND (reference sequence).

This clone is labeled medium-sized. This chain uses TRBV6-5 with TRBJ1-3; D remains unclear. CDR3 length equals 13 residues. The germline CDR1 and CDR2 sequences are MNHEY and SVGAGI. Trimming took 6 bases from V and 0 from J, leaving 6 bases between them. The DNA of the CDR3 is TGTGCCAGCAGCCGGTTCTCTGGAAACACCATATATTTT. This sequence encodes CASSRFSGNTIYF.

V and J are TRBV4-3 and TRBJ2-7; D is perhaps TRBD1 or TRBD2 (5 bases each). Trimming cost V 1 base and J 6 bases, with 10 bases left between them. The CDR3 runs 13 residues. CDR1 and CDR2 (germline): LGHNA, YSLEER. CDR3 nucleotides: TGCGCCAGCAGCCAAGGGGACGGAGGCGAGCAGTACTTC. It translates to CASSQGDGGEQYF.

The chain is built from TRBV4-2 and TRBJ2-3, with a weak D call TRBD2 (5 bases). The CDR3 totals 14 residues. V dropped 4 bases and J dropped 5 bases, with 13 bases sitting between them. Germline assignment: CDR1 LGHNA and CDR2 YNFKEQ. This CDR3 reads CASSPPSGKDTQYF. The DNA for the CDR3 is TGTGCCAGCAGCCCCCCTTCCGGGAAAGATACGCAGTATTTT.

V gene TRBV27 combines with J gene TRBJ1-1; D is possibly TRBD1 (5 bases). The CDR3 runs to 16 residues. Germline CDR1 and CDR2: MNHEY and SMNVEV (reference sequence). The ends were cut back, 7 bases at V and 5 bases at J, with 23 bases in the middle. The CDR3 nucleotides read TGTGCCAGCAACCACGCACCATTCAGGGAGACTACTGAAGCTTTCTTT. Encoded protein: CASNHAPFRETTEAFF.

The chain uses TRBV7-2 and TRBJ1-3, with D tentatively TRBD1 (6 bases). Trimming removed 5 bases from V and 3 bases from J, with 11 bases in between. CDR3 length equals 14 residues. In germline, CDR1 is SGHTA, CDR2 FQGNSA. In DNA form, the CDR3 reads TGTGCCAGCAGCCCGACAGGCGATGGAAACACCATATATTTT. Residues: CASSPTGDGNTIYF.

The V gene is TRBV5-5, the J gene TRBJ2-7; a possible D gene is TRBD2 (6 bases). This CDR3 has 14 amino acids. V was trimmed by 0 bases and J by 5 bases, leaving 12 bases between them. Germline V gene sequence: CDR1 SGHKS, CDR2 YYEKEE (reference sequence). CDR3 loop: CASSLVEGNNEQYF. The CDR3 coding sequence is TGTGCCAGCAGCTTGGTGGAGGGGAATAACGAGCAGTACTTC. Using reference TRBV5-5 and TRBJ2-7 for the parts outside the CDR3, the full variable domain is DAGVTQSPTHLIKTRGQQVTLRCSPISGHKSVSWYQQVLGQGPQFIFQYYEKEERGRGNFPDRFSARQFPNYSSELNVNALLLGDSALYLCASSLVEGNNEQYFGPGTRLTVT.